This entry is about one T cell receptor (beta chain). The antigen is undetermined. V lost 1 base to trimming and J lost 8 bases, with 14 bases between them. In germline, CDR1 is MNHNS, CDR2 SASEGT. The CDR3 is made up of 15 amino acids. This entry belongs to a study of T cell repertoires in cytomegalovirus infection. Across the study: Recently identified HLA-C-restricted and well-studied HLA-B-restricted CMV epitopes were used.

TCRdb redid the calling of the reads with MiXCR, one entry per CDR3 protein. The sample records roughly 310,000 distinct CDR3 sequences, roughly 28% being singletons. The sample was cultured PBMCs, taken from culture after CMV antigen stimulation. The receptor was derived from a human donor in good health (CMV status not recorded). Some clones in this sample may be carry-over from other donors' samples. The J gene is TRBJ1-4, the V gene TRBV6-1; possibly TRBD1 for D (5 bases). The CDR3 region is CASSEDGGLREKLFF. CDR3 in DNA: TGTGCCAGCAGTGAAGACGGGGGACTCAGGGAAAAACTGTTTTTT.